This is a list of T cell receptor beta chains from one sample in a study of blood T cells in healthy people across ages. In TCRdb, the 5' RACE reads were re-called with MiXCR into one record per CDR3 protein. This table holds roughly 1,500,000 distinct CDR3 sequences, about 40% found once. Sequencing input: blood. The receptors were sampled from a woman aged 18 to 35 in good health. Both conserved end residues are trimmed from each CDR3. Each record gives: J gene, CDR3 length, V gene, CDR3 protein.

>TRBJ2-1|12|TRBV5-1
ASSPGLDYNERF
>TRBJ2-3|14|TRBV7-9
ASSLKTGGYTDTQY
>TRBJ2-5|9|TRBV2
ASKWGGEQY
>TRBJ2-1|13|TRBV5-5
ASSHWEGTPGEQF
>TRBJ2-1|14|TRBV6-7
ASSYSAPQGCNEQF
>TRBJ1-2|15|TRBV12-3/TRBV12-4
ASSFGSRGLVNYGYT
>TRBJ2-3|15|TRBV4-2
ASSHNPGLAGPDTQY
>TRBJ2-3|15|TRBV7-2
ASSLPGEGAHTDTQY
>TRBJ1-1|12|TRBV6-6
ASSYQQDPTEAF
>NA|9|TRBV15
ATSLLRTQY
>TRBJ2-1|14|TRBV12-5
ASGFTGLSSGNEQF
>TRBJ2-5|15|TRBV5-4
RQQLGRTGLYQETQY
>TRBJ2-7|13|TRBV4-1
ASSYEGSATYEQY
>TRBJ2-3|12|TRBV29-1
SSLGGALTDTQY
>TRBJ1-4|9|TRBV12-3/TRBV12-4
ASSLDREMF
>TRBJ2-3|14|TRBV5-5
ASSLSTGLVTDTQY
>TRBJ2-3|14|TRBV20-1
SAGARDGASTDTQY